This T cell receptor delta chain was sequenced during a study of γδ T cells in repeated Plasmodium falciparum infection (dated by TCRdb to the early 2020s). For the study in its entirety: The natural-infection arm enrolled Malian children exposed to intense seasonal malaria transmission and compared the Malian children with Australian children matched for age and gender. The gammadelta TCR repertoires from Mali were analysed in two ways: cross-sectionally during periods with no transmission, and longitudinally across episodes of acute febrile malaria. Using both natural infection in Mali and controlled human malaria infection, the study looked at the way repeated Plasmodium falciparum infection shapes the human gammadelta T cell repertoire. Four controlled human malaria infections were administered to five malaria-naive U.S. adults over approximately 580 days by bites from P. falciparum NF54-infected Anopheles stephensi mosquitoes. Samples from controlled-infection subjects were taken at baseline, just before selected infections, and 21 days after each infection. Study-wide conclusions, independent of this receptor: Generalizability was limited because the Malian cohort was drawn from a small rural village of predominantly one ethnic group. Compared with the repertoires of Australian children, the Vdelta2-negative gammadelta TCR repertoires of Malian children appeared more clonally expanded, less diverse and less shared. A highly stable polyclonal repertoire over time and infection, with many inter-individual overlapping TCRgamma sequences, was shown by Vgamma9/Vdelta2+ TCR repertoires. Because the controlled-infection cohort was small, analysis of inter-individual variability in gammadelta T cell responses was limited. In Vdelta2-negative, largely Vdelta1+, gammadelta TCR repertoires, repeated controlled infections appeared to drive waves of new clonotype selection.

Vgamma9/Vdelta2+ and Vdelta2-negative gammadelta T cell populations were flow-sorted from peripheral blood mononuclear cells for bulk TCR repertoire analysis. This clone appeared a few times. The antigen this receptor binds is unknown. The protein given by TCRdb reflects a much larger clone and differs at residue 15 from this DNA's translation, likely from a read error; the protein shown is the DNA's translation. Library generation was performed with multiplex PCR. TCRdb shows the sequencer as Illumina MiSeq. Each sorted gammadelta T cell sample was sequenced for both the TCR gamma (TRG) and TCR delta (TRD) chains. In the authors' own workflow: The repertoire analyses drew on clonotype tree plots, the accumulated frequency of the top 20 clonotypes, and diversity index (DI) and D75 metrics. For TCRdb, the public reads were processed anew by CATT, and duplicate DNA sequences were folded into one row. The V and J calls and clone size are TCRdb's, not the authors'. A total of tens of thousands of delta-chain clones appear in this sample, approximately 1.7% of them only once. Roughly 15% of the sample is held by the ten biggest clonotypes.

Including the terminal cysteine and phenylalanine, the CDR3 comprises 25 residues. The retained sequence is limited to the CDR3, 75 bases, with the frame set at the first base. CDR1 and CDR2 were assigned from the germline V gene as TSWWSYY and QGS. V ends up 0 bases short and J 0 bases short, with an unmatched junction base count of 22. Sequencing input: gamma-delta T cells from blood. The chain was built from TRDV1 and TRDJ3; TRDD3 lines up with 8 middle nucleotides. This TCR was sampled from a pool of human donors (malaria-infected and uninfected, not separated). The nucleotides are TGTGCTCTTGGGGAACTAGTCTTCCCCCATTGGTACTGGGGGGTCGTCTCCTGGGACACCCGACAGATGTTTTTC. The translation is CALGELVFPHWYWGVVSWDTRQMFF.